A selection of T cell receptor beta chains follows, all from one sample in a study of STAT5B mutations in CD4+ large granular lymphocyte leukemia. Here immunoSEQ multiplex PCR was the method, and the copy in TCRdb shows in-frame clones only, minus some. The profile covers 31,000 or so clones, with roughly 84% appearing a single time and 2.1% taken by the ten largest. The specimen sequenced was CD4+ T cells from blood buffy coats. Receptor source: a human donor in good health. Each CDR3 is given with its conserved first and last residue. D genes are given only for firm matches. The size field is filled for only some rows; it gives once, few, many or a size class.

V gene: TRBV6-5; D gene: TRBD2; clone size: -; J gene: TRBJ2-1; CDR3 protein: CASRLRGGPYNEQFF; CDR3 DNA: TGTGCCAGCAGATTGCGGGGGGGTCCCTACAATGAGCAGTTCTTC
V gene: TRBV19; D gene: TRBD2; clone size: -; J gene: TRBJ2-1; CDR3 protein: CASSIPASGGANEQFF; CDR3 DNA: TGTGCCAGTAGTATTCCGGCTAGCGGGGGGGCGAATGAGCAGTTCTTC
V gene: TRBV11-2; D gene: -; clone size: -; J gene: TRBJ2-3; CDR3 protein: CASSLAGGLTDTQYF; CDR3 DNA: TGTGCCAGCAGCTTAGCGGGGGGCCTCACAGATACGCAGTATTTT
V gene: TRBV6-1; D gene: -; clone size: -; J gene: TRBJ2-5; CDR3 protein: CASRGTDQETQYF; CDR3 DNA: TGTGCCAGCCGGGGGACTGATCAAGAGACCCAGTACTTC
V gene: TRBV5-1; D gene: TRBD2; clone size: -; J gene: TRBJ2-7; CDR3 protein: CASSLSPGLAGEQYF; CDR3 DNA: TGCGCCAGCAGCTTGTCGCCGGGACTAGCGGGCGAGCAGTACTTC
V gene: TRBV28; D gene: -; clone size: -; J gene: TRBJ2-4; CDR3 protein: CASSDRVIQYF; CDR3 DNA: TGTGCCAGCAGCGATAGGGTTATTCAGTACTTC
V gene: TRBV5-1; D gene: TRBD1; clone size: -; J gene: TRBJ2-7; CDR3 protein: CASSSTGQLPNEQYF; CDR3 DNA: TGCGCCAGCAGCTCAACGGGACAGCTACCGAACGAGCAGTACTTC
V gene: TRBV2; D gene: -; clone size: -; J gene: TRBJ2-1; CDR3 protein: CASSDNRVGEQFF; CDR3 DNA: TGTGCCAGCAGTGATAACAGGGTTGGGGAGCAGTTCTTC
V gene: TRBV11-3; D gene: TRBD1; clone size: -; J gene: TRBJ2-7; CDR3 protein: CASSPQGQGPHEQYF; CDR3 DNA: TGTGCCAGCAGCCCGCAGGGACAGGGTCCCCACGAGCAGTACTTC
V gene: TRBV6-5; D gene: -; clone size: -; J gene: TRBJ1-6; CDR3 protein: CASRGSRNSPLHF; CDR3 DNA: TGTGCCAGCAGGGGGTCCAGGAATTCACCCCTCCACTTT
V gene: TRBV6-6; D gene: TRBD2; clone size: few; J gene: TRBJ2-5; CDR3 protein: CASSAGGRETQYF; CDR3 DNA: TGTGCCAGCAGCGCGGGGGGGAGGGAGACCCAGTACTTC
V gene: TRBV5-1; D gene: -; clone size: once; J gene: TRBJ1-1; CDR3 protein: CASSLTGFDTEAFF; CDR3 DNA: TGCGCCAGCAGCTTGACAGGGTTCGACACTGAAGCTTTCTTT
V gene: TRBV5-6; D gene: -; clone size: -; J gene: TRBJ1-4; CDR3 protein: CASSLRGLQTNEKLFF; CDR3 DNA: TGTGCCAGCAGCTTGAGAGGACTCCAAACTAATGAAAAACTGTTTTTT
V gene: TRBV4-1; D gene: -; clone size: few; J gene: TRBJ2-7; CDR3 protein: CASSQVADSSYEQYF; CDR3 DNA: TGCGCCAGCAGCCAAGTAGCGGACAGCTCCTACGAGCAGTACTTC
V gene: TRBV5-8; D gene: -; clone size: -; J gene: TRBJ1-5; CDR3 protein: CASSLSADGSDQPQHF; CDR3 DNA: TGTGCCAGCAGCTTGTCCGCGGACGGGAGTGATCAGCCCCAGCATTTT
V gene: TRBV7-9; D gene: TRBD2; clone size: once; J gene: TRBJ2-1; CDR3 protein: CASNRGWREGDEQFF; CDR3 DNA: TGTGCCAGCAACAGGGGTTGGCGGGAGGGCGATGAGCAGTTCTTC
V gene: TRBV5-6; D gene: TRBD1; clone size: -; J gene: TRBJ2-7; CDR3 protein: CASSPPGQHYEQYF; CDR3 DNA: TGTGCCAGCAGCCCGCCGGGACAGCACTACGAGCAGTACTTC
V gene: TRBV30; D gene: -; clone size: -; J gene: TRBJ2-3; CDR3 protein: CAWSVGMGDTQYF; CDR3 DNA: TGTGCCTGGAGTGTAGGCATGGGGGATACGCAGTATTTT
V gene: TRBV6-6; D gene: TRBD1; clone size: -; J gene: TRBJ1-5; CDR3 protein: CASSYPSTGNQPQHF; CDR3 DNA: TGTGCCAGCAGTTACCCTTCGACAGGGAATCAGCCCCAGCATTTT
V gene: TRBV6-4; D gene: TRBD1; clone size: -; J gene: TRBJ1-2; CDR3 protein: CASSVSSGGEYGYTF; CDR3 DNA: TGTGCCAGCAGTGTCTCGTCAGGGGGGGAGTATGGCTACACCTTC
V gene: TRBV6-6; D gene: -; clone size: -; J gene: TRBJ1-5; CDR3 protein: CASSYGGQPQHF; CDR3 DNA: TGTGCCAGCAGTTACGGGGGGCAGCCCCAGCATTTT
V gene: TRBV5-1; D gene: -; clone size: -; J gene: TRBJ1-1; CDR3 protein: CASSSVINTEAFF; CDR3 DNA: TGCGCCAGCAGCTCCGTAATTAACACTGAAGCTTTCTTT
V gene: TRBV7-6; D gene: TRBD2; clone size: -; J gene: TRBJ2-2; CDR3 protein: CASSDGTSPGELFF; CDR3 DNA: TGTGCCAGCAGCGACGGGACTAGCCCCGGGGAGCTGTTTTTT
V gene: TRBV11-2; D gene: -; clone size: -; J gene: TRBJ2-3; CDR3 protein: CASSYPSTDTQYF; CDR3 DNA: TGTGCCAGCAGCTACCCTAGCACAGATACGCAGTATTTT
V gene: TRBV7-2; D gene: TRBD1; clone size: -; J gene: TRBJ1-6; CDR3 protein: CASSLGGARGISPLHF; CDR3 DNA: TGTGCCAGCAGCTTAGGTGGGGCCAGGGGGATTTCACCCCTCCACTTT
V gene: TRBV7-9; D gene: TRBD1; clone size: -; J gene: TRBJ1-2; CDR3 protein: CASSQGTGRGYTF; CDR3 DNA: TGTGCCAGCAGCCAAGGGACAGGGCGCGGCTACACCTTC
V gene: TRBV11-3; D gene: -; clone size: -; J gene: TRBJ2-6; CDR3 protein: CASSFVGTTGPRANVLTF; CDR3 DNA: TGTGCCAGCAGCTTTGTCGGGACCACCGGGCCCCGGGCCAACGTCCTGACTTTC
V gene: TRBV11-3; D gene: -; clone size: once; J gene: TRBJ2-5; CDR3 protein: CASSLDEVAGMETQYF; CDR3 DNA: TGTGCCAGCAGCTTAGATGAGGTGGCCGGGATGGAGACCCAGTACTTC
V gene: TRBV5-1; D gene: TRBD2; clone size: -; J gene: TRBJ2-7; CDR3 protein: CASSPAGGRIYEQYF; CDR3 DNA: TGCGCCAGCAGCCCGGCGGGGGGGAGAATCTACGAGCAGTACTTC
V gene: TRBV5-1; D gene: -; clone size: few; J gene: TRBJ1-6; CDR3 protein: CASSLASSGSRNSPLHF; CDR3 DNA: TGCGCCAGCAGCTTGGCATCTTCGGGCAGCAGAAATTCACCCCTCCACTTT
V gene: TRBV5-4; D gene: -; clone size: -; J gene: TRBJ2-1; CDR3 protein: CASSLGQSSYNEQFF; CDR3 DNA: TGTGCCAGCAGCTTGGGGCAAAGCTCCTACAATGAGCAGTTCTTC
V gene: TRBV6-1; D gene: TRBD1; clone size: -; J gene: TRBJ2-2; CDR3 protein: CASSARQGDTGELFF; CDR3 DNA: TGTGCCAGCAGTGCGCGACAGGGGGACACCGGGGAGCTGTTTTTT
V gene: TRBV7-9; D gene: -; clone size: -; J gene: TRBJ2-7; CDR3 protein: CASSLGYGGYEQYF; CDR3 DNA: TGTGCCAGCAGCTTAGGCTATGGGGGCTACGAGCAGTACTTC
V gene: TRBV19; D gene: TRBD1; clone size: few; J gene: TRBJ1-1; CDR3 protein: CASRTTGPDTEAFF; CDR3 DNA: TGTGCCAGTAGGACGACAGGGCCCGACACTGAAGCTTTCTTT
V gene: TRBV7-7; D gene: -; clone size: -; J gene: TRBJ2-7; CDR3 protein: CASSLAKGSYEQYF; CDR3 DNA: TGTGCCAGCAGCTTAGCTAAAGGATCCTACGAGCAGTACTTC
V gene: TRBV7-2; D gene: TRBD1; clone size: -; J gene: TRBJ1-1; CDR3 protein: CASSRTGGTEAFF; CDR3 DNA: TGTGCCAGCAGCCGGACAGGGGGGACTGAAGCTTTCTTT
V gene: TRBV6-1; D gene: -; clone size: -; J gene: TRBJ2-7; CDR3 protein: CASSAVPVTYEQYF; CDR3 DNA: TGTGCCAGCAGTGCGGTCCCTGTTACCTACGAGCAGTACTTC
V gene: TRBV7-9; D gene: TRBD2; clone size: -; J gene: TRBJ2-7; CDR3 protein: CASSFPRTGGNEQYF; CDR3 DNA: TGTGCCAGCAGCTTCCCGAGGACGGGAGGGAACGAGCAGTACTTC
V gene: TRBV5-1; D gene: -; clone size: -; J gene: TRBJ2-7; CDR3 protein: CASSPTSAHEQYF; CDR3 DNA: TGCGCCAGCAGCCCTACTAGTGCCCACGAGCAGTACTTC
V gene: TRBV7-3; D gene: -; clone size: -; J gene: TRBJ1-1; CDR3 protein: CASSPQGGTNTEAFF; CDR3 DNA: TGTGCCAGCAGCCCCCAAGGGGGGACGAACACTGAAGCTTTCTTT